The 20 T cell receptor beta chains in this list originate from one sample, sequenced in a study of identical twins. One entry per CDR3 protein results from TCRdb running MiXCR on the 5' RACE reads. The table shows about 690,000 distinct CDR3 sequences, with roughly 6% occurring only once. Input material: naive T cells sorted from blood. The source of these receptors is a man aged 18-30 years in good health.

This clonotype was observed a few times. The chain recombines TRBV4-1 with TRBJ1-6; D unresolved. The V end lost 4 bases, the J end lost 6 bases, and 16 bases lay between the germline ends. This CDR3 has 16 residues. CDR1 is MGHRA and CDR2 is YSYEKL in the germline V gene. In DNA form, the CDR3 reads TGCGCCAGCAGCCCCGCCTGGGCCCGGAGTAATTCACCCCTCCACTTT. It translates to CASSPAWARSNSPLHF.

This chain connects TRBV11-2 to TRBJ2-3; the match to TRBD2 covers 16 bases. V lost 5 bases and J lost 3; bases outside the gene matches: 8. The V gene's germline CDR1 is SGHAT and CDR2 FQNNGV. The CDR3 is 18 amino acids. DNA of the CDR3: TGTGCCAGCAGCCTTGGGACTAGCGGGAGGGCCGTAACAGATACGCAGTATTTT. Its translation: CASSLGTSGRAVTDTQYF.

Only a few counts were recorded for this clonotype. The V gene is TRBV2, the J gene TRBJ2-3; no clear D. The CDR3 is made up of 12 amino acids. Trimming removed 6 bases from V and 6 bases from J, with 10 bases in between. The V gene's germline CDR1 is SNHLY and CDR2 FYNNEI. This CDR3 reads CASRVVVDTQYF. CDR3 in DNA: TGTGCCAGCAGGGTGGTTGTGGATACGCAGTATTTT.

This clonotype was picked up many times. The chain couples TRBV5-1 to TRBJ2-1; the match to TRBD2 covers 11 bases. The length of the CDR3 is 15 residues. V dropped 4 bases and J dropped 6; count of bases not matched to a gene: 6. Germline V gives CDR1 SGHRS, CDR2 YFSETQ. The CDR3 DNA follows: TGCGCCAGCAGCCCGACTAGCGGGAACCCCAATGAGCAGTTCTTC. Protein product: CASSPTSGNPNEQFF.

This clonotype was observed many times. The CDR3 reads CAISEKDYEQYF. The CDR3 DNA reads as TGTGCCATCAGTGAAAAGGACTACGAGCAGTACTTC. The V gene is TRBV10-3, the J gene TRBJ2-7, with D hard to call. CDR3 length: 12 amino acids. Germline CDR1 is ENHRY and CDR2 is SYGVKD. Trimming left V 3 bases short and J 3 bases short, with 6 bases between.

This clonotype was detected many times. V is TRBV10-3 and J is TRBJ2-3, with D perhaps TRBD2 (6 bases). The germline gives CDR1 ENHRY, CDR2 SYGVKD. The V end was cut by 10 bases, the J end by 6 bases, with 32 bases between. The CDR3 extends over 18 amino acids. The CDR3 reads CATLPNVGLATGVDTQYF. CDR3 nucleotide sequence: TGTGCCACGCTGCCAAACGTCGGGCTAGCGACCGGAGTGGATACGCAGTATTTT.

This clonotype was seen a few times. The rearrangement uses TRBV24-1 and TRBJ1-1; D is perhaps TRBD1 (5 bases). Trimming removed 2 bases at V and 5 bases at J, with 5 bases between. In germline, CDR1 is KGHDR, CDR2 SFDVKD. CDR3 size: 12 residues. Here the CDR3 reads CATSDWTTEAFF. The CDR3 nucleotides are TGTGCCACCAGTGATTGGACAACTGAAGCTTTCTTT.

CDR3 DNA sequence: TGTGCCAGCAGCCCCGAAGCGGGAGGGTCCTACGAGCAGTACTTC. Its protein product is CASSPEAGGSYEQYF. J is TRBJ2-7 and V is TRBV4-2, with TRBD2 matching 10 bases. Germline loops: CDR1 LGHNA, CDR2 YNFKEQ. The length of the CDR3 is 15 residues. The J segment lost 1 base and the V segment lost 4 bases, leaving 4 bases of the junction unmatched.

This clonotype was counted between two and nine times. This sequence joins TRBV18 and TRBJ2-7; D is tentatively TRBD1 or TRBD2 (5 bases each). The V gene's germline CDR1 is KGHSH and CDR2 LQKENI. Trimming removed 3 bases at V and 7 bases at J, with 7 bases between. The CDR3 is 11 residues long. CDR3 protein: CASSPGEEQYF. The CDR3 region has the DNA TGTGCCAGCTCACCGGGGGAAGAGCAGTACTTC.

The table lists this clonotype with many counts. V and J are TRBV4-2 and TRBJ2-5; unclear D gene. Germline-derived CDR1 and CDR2 are LGHNA and YNFKEQ. There are 14 residues in the CDR3. V was clipped by 6 bases and J by 2 bases, with 13 bases between them. The CDR3 sequence is CASSGDLGQETQYF. CDR3 nucleotides: TGTGCCAGCAGTGGGGATCTTGGGCAAGAGACCCAGTACTTC.

This clonotype was seen repeatedly, ten times or more. V is TRBV28 and J is TRBJ2-1; 7 bases are shared with TRBD1. The trim removed 3 bases at V and 2 bases at J, leaving 7 bases unmatched. This CDR3 spans 16 amino acids. Germline CDR1 MDHEN, CDR2 SYDVKM. The CDR3 region has the DNA TGTGCCAGCAGTTTTCTCCTGCAGGGGGCCTACAATGAGCAGTTCTTC. It codes for CASSFLLQGAYNEQFF.

The sample holds many counts of this clonotype. The chain has TRBV20-1 and TRBJ2-7; 8 bases match TRBD2. V dropped 6 bases and J dropped 7; count of bases not matched to a gene: 14. Germline CDR1 is DFQATT and CDR2 is SNEGSKA (reference sequence). The CDR3 runs to 14 residues. The DNA of the CDR3 is TGCAGTGCCAGCAAACTAGCGGAGGCCGGGGAGCAGTACTTC. Residues: CSASKLAEAGEQYF.

There are many counts of this clonotype. The chain carries TRBV29-1 and TRBJ1-3, with D possibly TRBD1 on 5 matching bases. Trimming stripped 3 bases from V and 7 bases from J, with 7 bases between. Per the germline V gene, CDR1 is SQVTM and CDR2 is ANQGSEA. This CDR3 spans 11 amino acids. DNA for the CDR3: TGCAGCGTTGATGGGGGGAACACCATATATTTT. This translates into CSVDGGNTIYF. Full variable domain (rest looked up from reference TRBV29-1 and TRBJ1-3): SAVISQKPSRDICQRGTSLTIQCQVDSQVTMMFWYRQQPGQSLTLIATANQGSEATYESGFVIDKFPISRPNLTFSTLTVSNMSPEDSSIYLCSVDGGNTIYFGEGSWLTVV.

This clonotype was found a few times. This chain connects TRBV6-6 to TRBJ2-7, with a possible D match to TRBD2 (5 bases). Trimming removed 6 bases at V and 5 bases at J, with 11 bases between. The CDR3 spans 12 residues. Germline CDR1 and CDR2: MNHNY and SVGAGI (reference sequence). The CDR3 DNA sequence: TGTGCCAGCAGCCCCGCTAGCAACGAGCAGTACTTC. This translates into CASSPASNEQYF.

Only a few counts were recorded for this clonotype. This chain links TRBV15 with TRBJ2-7, with D perhaps matching TRBD2 (6 bases). The CDR3 extends over 14 amino acids. The V end was cut by 4 bases, the J end by 0 bases, with 10 bases between. The germline V gene encodes CDR1 LNHNV and CDR2 YYDKDF (reference sequence). This chain's CDR3 is CATSTRGTSYEQYF. CDR3 DNA: TGTGCCACCAGCACCCGGGGGACCTCCTACGAGCAGTACTTC.

At least ten counts were recorded for this clonotype. CDR3 protein: CASSLGRTGPYGYTF. Here the CDR3 DNA reads TGTGCCAGCAGCTTAGGACGGACAGGGCCCTATGGCTACACCTTC. The chain combines TRBV7-9 with TRBJ1-2; 8 nucleotides line up with TRBD1. CDR1 SEHNR and CDR2 FQNEAQ come from the germline V gene (reference sequence). With 1 base clipped from V and 4 bases from J, the junction kept 5 bases outside the gene matches. The CDR3 is made up of 15 amino acids.

This clonotype was recorded a few times. The chain joins TRBV20-1 to TRBJ1-1, with D possibly TRBD1 on 5 matching bases. The V gene's germline CDR1 is DFQATT and CDR2 SNEGSKA (reference sequence). This CDR3 spans 12 amino acids. Trimming pared 4 bases from V and 6 bases from J, leaving 12 bases between. CDR3 region: CSAIGRDPEAFF. In DNA, the CDR3 is TGCAGTGCTATAGGCAGGGACCCTGAAGCTTTCTTT.

This clonotype was seen many times. This chain joins TRBV4-2 and TRBJ2-1; 7 bases are shared with TRBD2. This CDR3 contains 17 residues. Germline V gene sequence: CDR1 LGHNA, CDR2 YNFKEQ. Trimming removed 1 base from V and 0 bases from J; junction bases left unmatched: 6. CDR3: CASSQGTSGGSYNEQFF. The CDR3 DNA sequence: TGTGCCAGCAGCCAAGGGACATCGGGGGGCTCCTACAATGAGCAGTTCTTC.

This clonotype showed up many times. V and J are TRBV5-1 and TRBJ2-1, with D perhaps being TRBD1 or TRBD2 (6 bases each). The CDR3 contains 14 residues. Germline V gene sequence: CDR1 SGHRS, CDR2 YFSETQ. V gave up 6 bases and J gave up 8 bases, with 18 bases separating them. The CDR3 sequence is CASTGGPAVHEQFF. The DNA for the CDR3 is TGCGCCAGCACCGGGGGCCCAGCCGTCCATGAGCAGTTCTTC.

This clonotype occurred many times. The chain carries TRBV6-2 or TRBV6-3 and TRBJ1-1; D gene ambiguous. CDR3 length equals 14 residues. The V gene's germline CDR1 is MNHEY and CDR2 SVGEGT. V shed 5 bases and J shed 0 bases, with 10 bases lying between them. The CDR3 here is CASSPVTLNTEAFF. The CDR3 bases are TGTGCCAGCAGTCCCGTTACTTTGAACACTGAAGCTTTCTTT.